This T cell receptor (beta chain) comes out of a study of Graves' ophthalmopathy and Graves' hyperthyroidism. For the study at large: The collection of peripheral blood took place at initial diagnosis, before any treatment.

The V gene's germline CDR1 is SGHAT and CDR2 FQNNGV. This CDR3 comprises 17 residues. With V trimmed by 5 bases and J by 3 bases, 9 bases remained unmatched. Concerning this clonotype: Its cognate antigen is unknown.

The study's findings and limits: Also, most clonotypes expanded in the thyroid above 0.001 frequency appeared in blood.

Amplification targeted the TCR beta CDR3 regions, with RNA transcripts as the source material. The first-round RT-PCR employed HTBI primers together with the Qiagen OneStep RT-PCR kit. A multiplex PCR was then performed as the second round. MiXCR, applied by TCRdb to the multiplex PCR reads, yields one record per CDR3 protein. Of almost 750,000 distinct CDR3 sequences in the sample, approximately 40% are singletons; the top ten hold roughly 45%. This receptor was taken from an adult man with Graves' ophthalmopathy. This sequence joins TRBV11-2 and TRBJ1-6, with 8 positions matching TRBD1. Source material: peripheral blood. CDR3: CASSLPGGQDYNSPLHF. The CDR3 coding sequence is TGTGCCAGCAGCCTACCCGGGGGACAGGACTATAATTCACCCCTCCACTTT.